Listed below are T cell receptor beta chains from one sample, sequenced in a study of cytomegalovirus exposure and HLA in healthy donors. The data were produced by immunoSEQ multiplex PCR, yet TCRdb's version contains in-frame clones alone and is incomplete. The table shows approximately 100,000 clones, with around three quarters occurring only once. Material: PBMCs. These TCRs come from a woman aged 45-65 years in good health and CMV-seropositive. CDR3s include the opening cysteine and the closing phenylalanine or tryptophan.

CASRGQMNTEAFF,TRBJ1-1,TRBV5-8
CASSLRLLRGRKAGANVLTF,TRBJ2-6,TRBV5-4
CASSSHRATYNSPLHF,TRBJ1-6,TRBV19
CASSEAGPGYTF,TRBJ1-2,TRBV10-3
CAWNQGARVNTEAFF,TRBJ1-1,TRBV30
CASSYDRARDTQYF,TRBJ2-3,TRBV6-5
CASSRGRNIQYF,TRBJ2-4,TRBV14
CASSITGSGANVLTF,TRBJ2-6,TRBV27
CASSGTSQETQYF,TRBJ2-5,TRBV5-1
CASSKSRRDSPLHF,TRBJ1-6,TRBV5-5
CASSEEGGNQPQHF,TRBJ1-5,TRBV2
CASSRQNTGELFF,TRBJ2-2,TRBV6-5
CASSLGDRTTMRSDTQYF,TRBJ2-3,TRBV7-2
CASSVGTSGSHSDYEQYF,TRBJ2-7,TRBV2
CASSSTGNTGELFF,TRBJ2-2,TRBV6-1
CASSASLSSSGNTIYF,TRBJ1-3,TRBV6-1
CASSHSYEQYF,TRBJ2-7,TRBV6-6
CASSVDGGSTEAFF,TRBJ1-1,TRBV9
CASRSKPGQGMNTEAFF,TRBJ1-1,TRBV11-2
CASSLSGGLANNEQFF,TRBJ2-1,TRBV27
CASSFGIAGGRGSGANVLTF,TRBJ2-6,TRBV5-1
CASSVGSGTSSSYEQYF,TRBJ2-7,TRBV9
CASKLAGVYNEQFF,TRBJ2-1,TRBV27
CAYAQGSNYGYTF,TRBJ1-2,TRBV30
CASSLLRSAGGGNEQFF,TRBJ2-1,TRBV27
CAWSARDSRETQYF,TRBJ2-5,TRBV30
CASSYGLRGTDTQYF,TRBJ2-3,TRBV6-5
CATSPSANYGYTF,TRBJ1-2,TRBV15
CASSLSGGGNTIYF,TRBJ1-3,TRBV27
CASSTTGLSGETQYF,TRBJ2-5,TRBV6-5
CASSPGTRTSYEQYF,TRBJ2-7,TRBV18